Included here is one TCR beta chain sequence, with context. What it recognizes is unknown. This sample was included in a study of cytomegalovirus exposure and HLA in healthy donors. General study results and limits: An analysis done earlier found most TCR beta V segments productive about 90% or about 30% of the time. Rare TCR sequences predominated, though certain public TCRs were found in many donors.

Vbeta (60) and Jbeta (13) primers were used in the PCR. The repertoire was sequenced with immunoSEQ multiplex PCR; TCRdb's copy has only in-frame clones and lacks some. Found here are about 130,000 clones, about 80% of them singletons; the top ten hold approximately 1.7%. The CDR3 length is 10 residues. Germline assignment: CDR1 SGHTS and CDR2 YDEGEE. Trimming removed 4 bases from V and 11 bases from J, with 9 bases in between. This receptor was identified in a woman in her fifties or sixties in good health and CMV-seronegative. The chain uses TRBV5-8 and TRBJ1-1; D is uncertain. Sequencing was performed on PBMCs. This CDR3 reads CASSAPGAFF. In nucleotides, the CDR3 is TGTGCCAGCAGCGCACCCGGGGCTTTCTTT. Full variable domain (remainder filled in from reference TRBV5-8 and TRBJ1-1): EAGVTQSPTHLIKTRGQQATLRCSPISGHTSVYWYQQALGLGLQFLLWYDEGEERNRGNFPPRFSGRQFPNYSSELNVNALELEDSALYLCASSAPGAFFGQGTRLTVV.